This T cell receptor (beta chain) stems from a study of blood T cells in healthy people across ages. On the study more broadly: The capture of about one barcoded beta molecule per two T cells was achieved by template switching.

Study findings and constraints: No conclusive comparison of naive versus antigen-experienced cells was possible with unsorted PBMCs.

CDR3 length: 14 residues. Per germline, CDR1 SQVTM and CDR2 ANQGSEA. Total RNA was extracted at no less than 6 micrograms per sample. A sample-barcoded 5' primer and a J-beta primer mix were used in a second PCR of roughly 6 to 12 cycles. TCRdb called the 5' RACE reads again in MiXCR, with one record for every CDR3 protein. The table lists about 680,000 distinct CDR3 sequences, approximately 49% of them singletons. Worth noting for this clonotype: Antigen specificity is unknown. One end of the junction varies from germline; a read error may be responsible.

The receptor was isolated from a woman aged 55 to 70 in good health. Input material: blood. The V and J genes are TRBV29-1 and TRBJ1-2, with 10 bases matching TRBD1. The CDR3, as DNA: TGCGGCGTTCCCGGGACAGGGGCCGACTATGGCTACACCTTC. This translates into CGVPGTGADYGYTF.